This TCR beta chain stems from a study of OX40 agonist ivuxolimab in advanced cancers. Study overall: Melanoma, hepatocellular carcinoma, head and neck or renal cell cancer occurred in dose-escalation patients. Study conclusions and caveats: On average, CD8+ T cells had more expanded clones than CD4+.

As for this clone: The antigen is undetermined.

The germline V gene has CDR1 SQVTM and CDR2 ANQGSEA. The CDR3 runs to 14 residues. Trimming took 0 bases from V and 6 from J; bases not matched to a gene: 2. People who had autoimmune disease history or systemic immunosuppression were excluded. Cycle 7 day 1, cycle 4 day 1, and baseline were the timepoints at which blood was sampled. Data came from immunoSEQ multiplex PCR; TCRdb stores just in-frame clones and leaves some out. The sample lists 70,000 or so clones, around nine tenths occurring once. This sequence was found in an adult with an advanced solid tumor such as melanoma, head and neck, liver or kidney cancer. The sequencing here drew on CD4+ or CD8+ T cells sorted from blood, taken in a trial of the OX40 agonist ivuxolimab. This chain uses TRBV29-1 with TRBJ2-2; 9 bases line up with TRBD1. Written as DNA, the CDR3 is TGCAGCGTTGAAGAAAGGGACAGGGCCGGGGAGCTGTTTTTT. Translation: CSVEERDRAGELFF.